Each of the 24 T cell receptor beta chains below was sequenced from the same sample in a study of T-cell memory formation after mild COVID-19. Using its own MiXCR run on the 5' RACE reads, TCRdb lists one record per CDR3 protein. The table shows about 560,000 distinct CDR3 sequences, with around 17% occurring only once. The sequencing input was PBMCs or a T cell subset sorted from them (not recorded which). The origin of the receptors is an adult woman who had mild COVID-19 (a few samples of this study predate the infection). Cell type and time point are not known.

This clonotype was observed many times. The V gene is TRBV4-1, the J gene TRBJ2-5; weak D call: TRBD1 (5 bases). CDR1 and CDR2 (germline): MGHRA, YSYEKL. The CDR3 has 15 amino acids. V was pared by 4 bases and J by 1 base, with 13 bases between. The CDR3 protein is CASSLGTGFQETQYF. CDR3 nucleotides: TGCGCCAGCAGCCTCGGTACAGGCTTCCAAGAGACCCAGTACTTC.

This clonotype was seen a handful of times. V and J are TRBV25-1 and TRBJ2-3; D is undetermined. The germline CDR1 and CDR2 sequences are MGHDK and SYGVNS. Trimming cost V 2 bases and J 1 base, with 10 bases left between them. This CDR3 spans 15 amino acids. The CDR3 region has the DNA TGTGCCAGCAGTGAAGGGGTCGGAGGCACAGATACGCAGTATTTT. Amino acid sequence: CASSEGVGGTDTQYF. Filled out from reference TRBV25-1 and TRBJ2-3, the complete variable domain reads EADIYQTPRYLVIGTGKKITLECSQTMGHDKMYWYQQDPGMELHLIHYSYGVNSTEKGDLSSESTVSRIRTEHFPLTLESARPSHTSQYLCASSEGVGGTDTQYFGPGTRLTVL.

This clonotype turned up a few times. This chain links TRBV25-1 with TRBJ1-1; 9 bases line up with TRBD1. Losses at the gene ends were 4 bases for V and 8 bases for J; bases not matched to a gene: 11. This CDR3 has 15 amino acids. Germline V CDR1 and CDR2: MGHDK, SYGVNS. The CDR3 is CASSGATGGTAEAFF. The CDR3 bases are TGTGCCAGCAGTGGGGCGACAGGGGGAACTGCCGAAGCTTTCTTT.

The CDR3 DNA reads as TGCAGTGCTAGCCAATTGAGACAGGGCTACGAGCAGTACTTC. Its protein is CSASQLRQGYEQYF. The chain combines TRBV20-1 with TRBJ2-7; TRBD1 matches 7 bases. V dropped 3 bases and J dropped 3; count of bases not matched to a gene: 8. CDR1 and CDR2 from the germline V gene are DFQATT and SNEGSKA (reference sequence). This CDR3 is 14 amino acids long.

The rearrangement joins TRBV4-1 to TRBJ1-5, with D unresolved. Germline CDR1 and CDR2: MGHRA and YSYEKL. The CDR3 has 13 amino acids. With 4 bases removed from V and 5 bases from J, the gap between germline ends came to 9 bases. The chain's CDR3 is CASSPMPDQPQHF. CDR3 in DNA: TGCGCCAGCAGCCCCATGCCTGATCAGCCCCAGCATTTT.

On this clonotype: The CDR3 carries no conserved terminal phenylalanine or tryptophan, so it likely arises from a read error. The CDR3 spells CATSDPGTVSYNEQFL. CDR3 DNA sequence: TGTGCCACCAGTGATCCCGGGACAGTCTCCTACAATGAGCAGTTCTTA. The chain has TRBV24-1 and TRBJ2-1, with 7 bases identical to TRBD1. In germline, CDR1 is KGHDR, CDR2 SFDVKD. V dropped 3 bases and J dropped 0; count of bases not matched to a gene: 4. CDR3 length: 16 amino acids.

Here the CDR3 DNA reads TGTGCCAGCAGCTTAGTCCGGGGGGCATCCTACAATGAGCAGTTCTTC. Translation: CASSLVRGASYNEQFF. The chain has TRBV7-9 and TRBJ2-1; TRBD2 is a possible D gene (7 bases). CDR3 length: 16 amino acids. Trimming cost V 1 base and J 1 base, with 11 bases left between them. Germline lookup yields CDR1 SEHNR and CDR2 FQNEAQ (reference sequence).

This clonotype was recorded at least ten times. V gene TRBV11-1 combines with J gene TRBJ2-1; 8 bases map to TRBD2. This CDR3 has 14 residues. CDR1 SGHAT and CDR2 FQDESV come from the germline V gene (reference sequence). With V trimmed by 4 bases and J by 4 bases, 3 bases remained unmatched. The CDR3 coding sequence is TGTGCCAGCAGCTCACTAGCGGAATACAATGAGCAGTTCTTC. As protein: CASSSLAEYNEQFF.

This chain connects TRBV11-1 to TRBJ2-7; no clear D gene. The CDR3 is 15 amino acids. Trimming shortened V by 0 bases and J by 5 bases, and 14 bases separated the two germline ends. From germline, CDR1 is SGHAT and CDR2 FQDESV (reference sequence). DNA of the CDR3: TGTGCCAGCAGCTTAGCGGGTCAGGCGAGCCACGAGCAGTACTTC. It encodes CASSLAGQASHEQYF.

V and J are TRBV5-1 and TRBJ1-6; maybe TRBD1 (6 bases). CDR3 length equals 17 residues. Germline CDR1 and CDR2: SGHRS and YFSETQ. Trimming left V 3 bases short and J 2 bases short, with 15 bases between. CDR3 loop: CASSWGTQGPYNSPLHF. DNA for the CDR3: TGCGCCAGCAGCTGGGGGACACAGGGACCCTATAATTCACCCCTCCACTTT.

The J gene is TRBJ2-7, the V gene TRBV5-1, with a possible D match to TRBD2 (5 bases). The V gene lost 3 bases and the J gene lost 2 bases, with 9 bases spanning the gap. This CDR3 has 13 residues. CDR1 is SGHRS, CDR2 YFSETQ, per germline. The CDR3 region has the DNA TGCGCCAGCAGCTGGGGAGCAGCCTACGAGCAGTACTTC. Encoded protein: CASSWGAAYEQYF.

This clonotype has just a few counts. The CDR3: CASSTVNTGELFF. Here the CDR3 DNA reads TGTGCCAGCAGTACGGTGAACACCGGGGAGCTGTTTTTT. The rearrangement joins TRBV6-1 to TRBJ2-2; D not certain. Germline V lookup: CDR1 MNHNS, CDR2 SASEGT. The ends were cut back, 5 bases at V and 1 base at J, with 5 bases in the middle. The CDR3 runs 13 residues.

CDR3 in amino acids: CSVDRDSNEQFF. The CDR3 coding sequence is TGCAGCGTTGACAGGGATAGCAATGAGCAGTTCTTC. J is TRBJ2-1 and V is TRBV29-1, with D possibly being TRBD1 (5 bases). The CDR3 sequence is 12 residues long. The germline V and J ends were trimmed by 3 bases and 6 bases, with 9 bases remaining between them. Looked up from germline, CDR1 is SQVTM and CDR2 is ANQGSEA.

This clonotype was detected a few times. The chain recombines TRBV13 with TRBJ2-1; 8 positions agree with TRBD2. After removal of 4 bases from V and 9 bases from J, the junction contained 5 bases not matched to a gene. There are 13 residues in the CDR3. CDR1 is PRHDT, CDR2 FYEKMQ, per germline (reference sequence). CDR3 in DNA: TGTGCCAGCAGCTCAGCGGGGGCGGGTGAGCAGTTCTTC. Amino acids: CASSSAGAGEQFF.

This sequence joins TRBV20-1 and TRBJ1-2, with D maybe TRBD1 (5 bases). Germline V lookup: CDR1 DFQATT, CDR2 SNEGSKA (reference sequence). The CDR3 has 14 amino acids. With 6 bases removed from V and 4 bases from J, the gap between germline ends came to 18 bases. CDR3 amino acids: CSALGKGLGYGYTF. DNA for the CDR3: TGCAGTGCCTTAGGAAAGGGACTTGGCTATGGCTACACCTTC.

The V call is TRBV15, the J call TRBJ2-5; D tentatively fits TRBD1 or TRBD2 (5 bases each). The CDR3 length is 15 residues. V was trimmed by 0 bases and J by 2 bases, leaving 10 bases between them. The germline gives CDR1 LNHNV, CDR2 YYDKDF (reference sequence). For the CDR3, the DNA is TGTGCCACCAGCAGAGATCCCGGGGCGCAAGAGACCCAGTACTTC. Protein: CATSRDPGAQETQYF.

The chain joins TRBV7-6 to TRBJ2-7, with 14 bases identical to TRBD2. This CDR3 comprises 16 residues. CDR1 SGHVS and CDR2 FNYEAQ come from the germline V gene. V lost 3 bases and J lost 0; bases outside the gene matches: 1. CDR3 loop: CASSLGTSGGSYEQYF. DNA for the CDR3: TGTGCCAGCAGCTTGGGGACTAGCGGGGGCTCCTACGAGCAGTACTTC. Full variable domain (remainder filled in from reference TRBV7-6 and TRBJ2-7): GAGVSQSPRYKVTKRGQDVALRCDPISGHVSLYWYRQALGQGPEFLTYFNYEAQQDKSGLPNDRFSAERPEGSISTLTIQRTEQRDSAMYRCASSLGTSGGSYEQYFGPGTRLTVT.

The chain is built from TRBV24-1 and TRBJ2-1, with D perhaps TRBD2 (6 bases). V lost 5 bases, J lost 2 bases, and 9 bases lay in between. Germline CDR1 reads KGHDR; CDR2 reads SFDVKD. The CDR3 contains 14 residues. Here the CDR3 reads CATSAPGAYNEQFF. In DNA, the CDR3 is TGTGCCACCAGTGCGCCGGGGGCCTACAATGAGCAGTTCTTC.

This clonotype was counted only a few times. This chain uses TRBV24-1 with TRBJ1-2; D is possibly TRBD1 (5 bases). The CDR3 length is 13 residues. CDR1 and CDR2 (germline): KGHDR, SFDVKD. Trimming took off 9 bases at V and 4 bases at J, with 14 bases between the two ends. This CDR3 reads CATGGGAGYGYTF. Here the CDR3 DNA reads TGTGCCACCGGCGGGGGAGCTGGCTATGGCTACACCTTC.

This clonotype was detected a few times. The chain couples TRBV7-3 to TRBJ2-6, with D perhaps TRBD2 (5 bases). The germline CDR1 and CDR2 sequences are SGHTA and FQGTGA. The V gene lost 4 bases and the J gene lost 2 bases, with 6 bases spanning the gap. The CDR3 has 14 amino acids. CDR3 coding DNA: TGTGCCAGCAGCTCTAGCCCTGGGGCCAACGTCCTGACTTTC. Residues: CASSSSPGANVLTF.

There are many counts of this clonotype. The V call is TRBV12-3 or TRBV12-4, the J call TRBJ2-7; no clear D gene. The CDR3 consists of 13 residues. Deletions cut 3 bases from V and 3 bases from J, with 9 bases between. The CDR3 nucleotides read TGTGCCAGCAGTTTGGTCGCTAGCTACGAGCAGTACTTC. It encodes CASSLVASYEQYF.

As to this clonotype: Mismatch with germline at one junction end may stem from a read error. The CDR3: CASSLDVLPVF. As DNA, the CDR3 is TGTGCCAGCAGCTTAGATGTGCTTCCGGTCTTC. The chain is built from TRBV11-2 and TRBJ2-1; D ambiguous. Germline V gene lookup returns CDR1 SGHAT and CDR2 FQNNGV. This CDR3 spans 11 amino acids. Drawing the rest from reference TRBV11-2 and TRBJ2-1, the complete variable domain is EAGVAQSPRYKIIEKRQSVAFWCNPISGHATLYWYQQILGQGPKLLIQFQNNGVVDDSQLPKDRFSAERLKGVDSTLKIQPAKLEDSAVYLCASSLDVLPVFGPGTRLTVL.

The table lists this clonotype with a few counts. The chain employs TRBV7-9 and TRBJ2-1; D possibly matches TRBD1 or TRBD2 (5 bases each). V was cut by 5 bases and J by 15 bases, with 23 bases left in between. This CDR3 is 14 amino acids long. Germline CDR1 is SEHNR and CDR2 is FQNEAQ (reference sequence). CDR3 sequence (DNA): TGTGCCAGCAGCAACCGTGGGGACCTGATGGGCCTGTTCTTC. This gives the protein CASSNRGDLMGLFF. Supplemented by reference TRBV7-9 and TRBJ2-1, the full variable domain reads DTGVSQNPRHKITKRGQNVTFRCDPISEHNRLYWYRQTLGQGPEFLTYFQNEAQLEKSRLLSDRFSAERPKGSFSTLEIQRTEQGDSAMYLCASSNRGDLMGLFFGPGTRLTVL.

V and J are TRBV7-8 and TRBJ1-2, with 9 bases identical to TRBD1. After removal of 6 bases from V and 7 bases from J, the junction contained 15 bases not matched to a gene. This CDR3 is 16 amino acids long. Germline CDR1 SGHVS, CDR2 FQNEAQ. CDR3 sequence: CASRSHGRDREGGYTF. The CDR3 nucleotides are TGTGCCAGCAGGTCGCACGGACGGGACAGGGAGGGTGGCTACACCTTC.